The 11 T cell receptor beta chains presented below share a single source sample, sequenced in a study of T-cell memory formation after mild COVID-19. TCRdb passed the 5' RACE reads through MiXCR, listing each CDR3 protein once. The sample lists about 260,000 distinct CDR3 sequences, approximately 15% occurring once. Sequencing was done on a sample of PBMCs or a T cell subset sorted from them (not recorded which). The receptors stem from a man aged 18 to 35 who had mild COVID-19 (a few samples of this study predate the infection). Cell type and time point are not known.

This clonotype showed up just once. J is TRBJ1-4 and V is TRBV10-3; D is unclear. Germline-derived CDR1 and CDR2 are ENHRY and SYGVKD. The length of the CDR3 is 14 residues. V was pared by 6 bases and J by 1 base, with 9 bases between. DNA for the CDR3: TGTGCCATCAGCCCTACAGTAACTAATGAAAAACTGTTTTTT. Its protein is CAISPTVTNEKLFF.

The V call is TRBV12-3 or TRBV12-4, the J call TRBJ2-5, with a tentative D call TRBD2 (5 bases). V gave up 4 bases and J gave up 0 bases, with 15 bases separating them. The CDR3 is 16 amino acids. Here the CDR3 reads CASSSLEGSNQETQYF. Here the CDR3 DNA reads TGTGCCAGCAGTTCGTTAGAGGGCAGCAACCAAGAGACCCAGTACTTC.

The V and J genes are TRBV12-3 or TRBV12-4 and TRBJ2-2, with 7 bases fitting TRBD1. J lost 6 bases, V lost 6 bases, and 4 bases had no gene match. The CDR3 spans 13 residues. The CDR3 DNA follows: TGTGCCAGCAGGATGACAGGGTCCGGGGAGCTGTTTTTT. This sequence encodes CASRMTGSGELFF.

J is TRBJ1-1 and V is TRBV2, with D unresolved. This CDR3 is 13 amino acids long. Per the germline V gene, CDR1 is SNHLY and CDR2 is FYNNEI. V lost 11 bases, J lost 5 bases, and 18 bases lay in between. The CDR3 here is CAGIRDGRTEAFF. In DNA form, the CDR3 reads TGTGCCGGTATAAGAGACGGGCGGACTGAAGCTTTCTTT.

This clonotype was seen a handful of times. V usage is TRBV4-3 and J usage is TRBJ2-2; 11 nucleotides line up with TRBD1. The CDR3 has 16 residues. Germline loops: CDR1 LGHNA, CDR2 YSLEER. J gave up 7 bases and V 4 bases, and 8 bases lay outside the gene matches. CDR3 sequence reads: CASSRRTGGAGGELFF. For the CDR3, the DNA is TGCGCCAGCAGCCGGAGGACAGGGGGCGCGGGCGGGGAGCTGTTTTTT.

The DNA for the CDR3 is TGTGCCAGCAGACAGGGCAATAGCAATCAGCCCCAGCATTTT. Its protein is CASRQGNSNQPQHF. The chain links TRBV27 to TRBJ1-5, with D perhaps matching TRBD1 (6 bases). The CDR3 has 14 amino acids. The ends were cut back, 6 bases at V and 0 bases at J, with 9 bases in the middle. CDR1 is MNHEY, CDR2 SMNVEV, per germline (reference sequence).

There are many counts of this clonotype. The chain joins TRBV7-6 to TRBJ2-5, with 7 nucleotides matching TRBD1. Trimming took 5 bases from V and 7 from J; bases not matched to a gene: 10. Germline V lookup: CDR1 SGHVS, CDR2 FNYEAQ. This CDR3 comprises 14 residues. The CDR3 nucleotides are TGTGCCAGCAGCGCCGCCACAGGGGACGGGACCCAGTACTTC. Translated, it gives CASSAATGDGTQYF.

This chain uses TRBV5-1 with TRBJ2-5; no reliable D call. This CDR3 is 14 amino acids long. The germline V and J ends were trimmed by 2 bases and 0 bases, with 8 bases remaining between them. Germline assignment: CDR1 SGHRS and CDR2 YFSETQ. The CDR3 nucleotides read TGCGCCAGCAGCTTTCGTCGTTACCAAGAGACCCAGTACTTC. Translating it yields CASSFRRYQETQYF.

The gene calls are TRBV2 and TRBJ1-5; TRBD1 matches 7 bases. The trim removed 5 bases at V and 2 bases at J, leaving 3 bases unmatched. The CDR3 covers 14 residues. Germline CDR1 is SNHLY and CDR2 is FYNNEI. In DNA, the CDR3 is TGTGCCAGCAGTTTCCAGGGGGGCAATCAGCCCCAGCATTTT. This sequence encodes CASSFQGGNQPQHF.

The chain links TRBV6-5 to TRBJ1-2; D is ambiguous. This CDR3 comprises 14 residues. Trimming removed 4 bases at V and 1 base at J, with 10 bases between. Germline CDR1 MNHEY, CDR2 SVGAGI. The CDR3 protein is CASSSRSDNYGYTF. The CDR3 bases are TGTGCCAGCAGTTCCCGCAGTGATAACTATGGCTACACCTTC.

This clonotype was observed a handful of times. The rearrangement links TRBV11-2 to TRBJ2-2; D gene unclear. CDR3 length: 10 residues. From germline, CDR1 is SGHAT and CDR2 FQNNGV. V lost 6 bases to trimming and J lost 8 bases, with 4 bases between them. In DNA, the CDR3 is TGTGCCAGCAGAGGGGGGGAGCTGTTTTTT. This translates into CASRGGELFF.